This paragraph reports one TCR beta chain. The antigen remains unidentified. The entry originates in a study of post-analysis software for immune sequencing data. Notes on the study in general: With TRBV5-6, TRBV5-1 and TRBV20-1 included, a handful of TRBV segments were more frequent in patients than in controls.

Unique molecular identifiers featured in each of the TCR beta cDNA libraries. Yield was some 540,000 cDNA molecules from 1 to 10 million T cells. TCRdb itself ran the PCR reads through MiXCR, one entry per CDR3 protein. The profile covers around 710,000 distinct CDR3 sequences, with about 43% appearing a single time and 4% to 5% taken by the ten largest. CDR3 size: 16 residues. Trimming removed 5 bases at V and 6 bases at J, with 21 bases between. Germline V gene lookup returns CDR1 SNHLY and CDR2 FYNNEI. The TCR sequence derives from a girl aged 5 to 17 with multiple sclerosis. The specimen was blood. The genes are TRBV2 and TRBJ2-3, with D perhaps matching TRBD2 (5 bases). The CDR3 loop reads CASSNGERGSWDTQYF. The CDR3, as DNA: TGTGCCAGCAGTAACGGGGAACGTGGGAGTTGGGATACGCAGTATTTT.